This T cell receptor beta chain originates from a study of T cell responses to AZD1222 COVID-19 vaccine. CDR1 is PRHDT and CDR2 is FYEKMQ in the germline V gene (reference sequence). The CDR3 extends over 16 amino acids. After removal of 5 bases from V and 2 bases from J, the junction contained 6 bases not matched to a gene. Study-wide findings and caveats: Most donors were white British and more were female, and clonal diversity was possibly underestimated. Mapped onto spike, vaccine-associated CD4 TCRs spanned it and were dominant at 160-218 and 743-854. Repertoire sampling was restricted to post-peak T cell response timepoints.

Data came from immunoSEQ multiplex PCR; TCRdb stores just in-frame clones and leaves some out. The sample carries roughly 76,000 clones, more than 70% recorded once. Relative to its sample, this clone is medium-sized. Its antigen is undetermined. Sequences were derived from peripheral blood, sampled on day 0 of AZD1222 vaccination. This chain connects TRBV13 to TRBJ2-3, with 11 bases identical to TRBD2. This TCR came from an adult in good health. This CDR3 is CASSDSSGGNTDTQYF. The CDR3 DNA sequence: TGTGCCAGCAGCGACTCTAGCGGGGGGAACACAGATACGCAGTATTTT.